The 30 T cell receptor beta chains below come from one sample, sequenced in a study of T cells in Graves' hyperthyroidism and ophthalmopathy (dated by TCRdb to the late 2010s). Libraries were built with multiplex PCR. Instrument on record: Illumina HiSeq 2000. The TCR beta CDR3 regions were amplified from RNA transcripts. The TCR CDR3 was subjected to a first round of RT-PCR using the HTBI primer set and the Qiagen OneStep RT-PCR kit. The public reads were reprocessed in TCRdb via fastp at Q25 and MiXCR, keeping in-frame beta chains. Rows matching on CDR3 protein sequence are summarized as one entry with the most common DNA and genes. The sample records about 350,000 distinct CDR3 sequences, roughly 17% of which are singletons. The ten most abundant clones make up approximately 33% of the sample. The sample was blood. These receptor sequences come from a woman aged 25 to 39 with Graves' hyperthyroidism that later progressed to Graves' ophthalmopathy.

This sequence joins TRBV5-5 and TRBJ2-3, with TRBD1 matching 8 bases. Germline loops: CDR1 SGHKS, CDR2 YYEKEE (reference sequence). V lost 4 bases to trimming and J lost 4 bases; unmatched junction nucleotides: 8. The CDR3 is made up of 15 amino acids. Here the CDR3 DNA reads TGTGCCAGCAGCGCAGGGACAGGCGGTTCAGATACGCAGTATTTT. It encodes CASSAGTGGSDTQYF.

This clonotype was seen only a few times. The CDR3 loop reads CASSEGILSSYEQYF. The CDR3 nucleotides read TGCGCCAGCAGTGAGGGGATACTGAGCTCCTACGAGCAGTACTTC. The chain carries TRBV10-2 and TRBJ2-7; D is unclear. Trimming pared 2 bases from V and 0 bases from J, leaving 11 bases between. Germline values: CDR1 WSHSY, CDR2 SAAADI. The CDR3 is made up of 15 amino acids.

In its sample, this clonotype was seen once. The rearrangement uses TRBV7-9 and TRBJ1-2; 7 positions agree with TRBD1. J lost 7 bases, V lost 2 bases, and 7 bases had no gene match. The germline CDR1 and CDR2 sequences are SEHNR and FQNEAQ (reference sequence). This CDR3 region has 14 residues. This chain's CDR3 is CASSLPIYRGGYTF. As DNA, the CDR3 is TGTGCCAGCAGCTTACCGATCTACAGGGGTGGCTACACCTTC.

This clonotype was seen repeatedly, ten times or more. V gene TRBV7-9 combines with J gene TRBJ2-7; 7 bases are a match to TRBD1. The CDR3 is 15 amino acids. Germline V gene data show CDR1 as SEHNR and CDR2 as FQNEAQ (reference sequence). After removal of 4 bases from V and 4 bases from J, the junction contained 10 bases not matched to a gene. The CDR3 is CASSYQDRTVYEQYF. As DNA, the CDR3 is TGTGCCAGCAGCTACCAGGACAGGACTGTATACGAGCAGTACTTC.

This clonotype was recorded at least ten times. The chain recombines TRBV6-2 or TRBV6-3 with TRBJ1-2; TRBD1 matches 7 bases. With 7 bases clipped from V and 4 bases from J, the junction kept 12 bases outside the gene matches. This CDR3 spans 15 amino acids. Germline V gene sequence: CDR1 MNHEY, CDR2 SVGEGT. The CDR3 DNA reads TGTGCCAGCACCCCTCTGGAGGGGGCGAGCTATGGCTACACCTTC. It yields the protein CASTPLEGASYGYTF.

This clonotype appeared a single time. The chain joins TRBV5-4 to TRBJ2-3; 7 bases match TRBD1. The J segment lost 1 base and the V segment lost 6 bases, leaving 5 bases of the junction unmatched. Looked up from germline, CDR1 is SGHNT and CDR2 is YYREEE (reference sequence). There are 14 residues in the CDR3. This CDR3 reads CASTLGQRTDTQYF. CDR3 nucleotide sequence: TGTGCCAGCACTCTGGGACAGCGCACAGATACGCAGTATTTT.

This clonotype was detected ten times or more. The rearrangement links TRBV28 to TRBJ1-5, with D uncertain. The ends were cut back, 6 bases at V and 3 bases at J, with 15 bases in the middle. This CDR3 is built from 15 residues. The V gene's germline CDR1 is MDHEN and CDR2 SYDVKM. The CDR3 region is CASSSVSGYNQPQHF. CDR3 in DNA: TGTGCCAGCAGCTCCGTGTCCGGTTACAATCAGCCCCAGCATTTT.

The sample holds many counts of this clonotype. The rearrangement joins TRBV28 to TRBJ1-5; the match to TRBD1 covers 7 bases. Trimming removed 6 bases from V and 2 bases from J; junction bases left unmatched: 7. The CDR3 spans 15 residues. CDR1 and CDR2 (germline): MDHEN, SYDVKM. The DNA of the CDR3 is TGTGCCAGCAGGATCACAGGGGAAGGCAATCAGCCCCAGCATTTT. Translated: CASRITGEGNQPQHF.

This clonotype was detected a few times. The V gene is TRBV29-1, the J gene TRBJ1-2; 8 nucleotides match TRBD1. The CDR3 has 15 residues. CDR1 is SQVTM and CDR2 is ANQGSEA in the germline V gene. V shed 6 bases and J 3 bases; nucleotides not matched to a gene: 12. CDR3 nucleotide sequence: TGCAGCGTCCCCGAACGCGGACAGGGCCACTATGGCTACACCTTC. This encodes CSVPERGQGHYGYTF. Full variable domain (outside the CDR3, taken from reference TRBV29-1 and TRBJ1-2): SAVISQKPSRDICQRGTSLTIQCQVDSQVTMMFWYRQQPGQSLTLIATANQGSEATYESGFVIDKFPISRPNLTFSTLTVSNMSPEDSSIYLCSVPERGQGHYGYTFGSGTRLTVV.

At least ten counts were recorded for this clonotype. The rearrangement uses TRBV5-8 and TRBJ1-2, with D uncertain. The CDR3 has 15 amino acids. V lost 0 bases and J lost 4, with 13 bases in between. Germline assignment: CDR1 SGHTS and CDR2 YDEGEE. The CDR3 coding sequence is TGTGCCAGCAGCTTGGGAAGCCATGCGACCTATGGCTACACCTTC. As protein: CASSLGSHATYGYTF.

This clonotype was found many times. The chain links TRBV5-1 to TRBJ2-1, with a weak D call TRBD2 (7 bases). The germline gives CDR1 SGHRS, CDR2 YFSETQ. This CDR3 comprises 14 residues. V lost 7 bases and J lost 6, with 17 bases in between. The CDR3 spells CASSVGGAINEQFF. The CDR3 DNA sequence: TGCGCCAGCTCGGTAGGGGGGGCCATCAATGAGCAGTTCTTC.

The chain employs TRBV6-1 and TRBJ2-5; TRBD2 aligns across 8 bases. CDR3 length: 15 amino acids. V gave up 4 bases and J gave up 5 bases; unmatched junction bases: 9. Germline CDR1 is MNHNS and CDR2 is SASEGT. The CDR3 DNA reads as TGTGCCAGCAGTGTTCCAGCGGGAGTATCGGAGACCCAGTACTTC. Its translation: CASSVPAGVSETQYF.

The chain recombines TRBV27 with TRBJ2-2; D not certain. Germline loops: CDR1 MNHEY, CDR2 SMNVEV (reference sequence). The V end lost 5 bases, the J end lost 0 bases, and 4 bases lay between the germline ends. The CDR3 contains 13 residues. The CDR3 here is CASSPSNTGELFF. Written as DNA, the CDR3 is TGTGCCAGCAGTCCCTCGAACACCGGGGAGCTGTTTTTT.

This chain joins TRBV7-9 and TRBJ2-1; 10 bases match TRBD2. V was clipped by 4 bases and J by 4 bases; unmatched bases: 7. CDR3 length: 16 amino acids. CDR1 and CDR2 from the germline V gene are SEHNR and FQNEAQ (reference sequence). This CDR3 is CASSSPEREGYNEQFF. The CDR3, as DNA: TGTGCCAGCAGCTCCCCCGAGCGGGAGGGTTACAATGAGCAGTTCTTC.

This chain uses TRBV5-5 with TRBJ1-5; TRBD1 matches 10 bases. V dropped 5 bases and J dropped 1; count of bases not matched to a gene: 3. Looked up from germline, CDR1 is SGHKS and CDR2 is YYEKEE (reference sequence). The CDR3 length is 15 residues. The DNA for the CDR3 is TGTGCCAGCAGTTGGACAGGGGGAAGCAATCAGCCCCAGCATTTT. Protein product: CASSWTGGSNQPQHF.

This clonotype was observed at least ten times. This rearrangement joins TRBV30 to TRBJ2-5, with D perhaps matching TRBD1 (5 bases). Germline V gives CDR1 GTSNPN, CDR2 SVGIG (reference sequence). V lost 3 bases, J lost 5 bases, and 13 bases lay in between. The CDR3 loop spans 13 amino acids. The DNA for the CDR3 is TGTGCCTGGAGGTCGGCAGGGTCGGAGACCCAGTACTTC. Amino acids: CAWRSAGSETQYF. Looking up the rest from reference TRBV30 and TRBJ2-5 gives the full variable domain: SQTIHQWPATLVQPVGSPLSLECTVEGTSNPNLYWYRQAAGRGLQLLFYSVGIGQISSEVPQNLSASRPQDRQFILSSKKLLLSDSGFYLCAWRSAGSETQYFGPGTRLLVL.

This clonotype was seen repeatedly, ten times or more. V gene TRBV7-9 combines with J gene TRBJ2-7; 8 bases agree with TRBD1. The germline V gene encodes CDR1 SEHNR and CDR2 FQNEAQ (reference sequence). The CDR3 has 15 amino acids. V shed 4 bases, J shed 5 bases, and the junction held 10 bases outside the gene matches. The CDR3 here is CASSSPNRGWDEQYF. The DNA of the CDR3 is TGTGCCAGCAGCTCGCCGAACAGGGGGTGGGACGAGCAGTACTTC.

This clonotype was counted at least ten times. The rearrangement links TRBV12-3 or TRBV12-4 to TRBJ2-5; weak D call: TRBD1 (6 bases). This CDR3 is built from 16 residues. The V and J ends lost 0 bases and 0 bases respectively, with 11 bases between them. CDR3 sequence (DNA): TGTGCCAGCAGTTTAGCGCAAGGGGGAAACCAAGAGACCCAGTACTTC. Amino acids: CASSLAQGGNQETQYF.

This clonotype was seen repeatedly, ten times or more. The J gene is TRBJ1-6, the V gene TRBV30; D is uncertain. Germline V lookup: CDR1 GTSNPN, CDR2 SVGIG (reference sequence). CDR3 length: 15 amino acids. Trimming pared 2 bases from V and 8 bases from J, leaving 16 bases between. CDR3 bases: TGTGCCTGGAGTCTTGATGACTTGGAGGATTCACCCCTCCACTTT. The encoded protein is CAWSLDDLEDSPLHF.

This clonotype was counted ten times or more. J is TRBJ2-7 and V is TRBV6-5; 9 bases are a match to TRBD1. The V segment lost 0 bases and the J segment 4 bases; nucleotides outside the gene matches: 10. Per the germline V gene, CDR1 is MNHEY and CDR2 is SVGAGI. The CDR3 runs 17 residues. CDR3 in DNA: TGTGCCAGCAGTTACTCCAAACAGGGGGCAGATTTTTACGAGCAGTACTTC. It encodes CASSYSKQGADFYEQYF.

This clonotype has just a few counts. This chain uses TRBV6-5 with TRBJ1-1; D remains ambiguous. The CDR3 is made up of 12 amino acids. Trimming removed 4 bases at V and 5 bases at J, with 8 bases between. Germline-derived CDR1 and CDR2 are MNHEY and SVGAGI. CDR3 DNA sequence: TGTGCCAGCAGTTCCCTCCGTACTGAAGCTTTCTTT. Protein product: CASSSLRTEAFF.

There are many counts of this clonotype. The V and J genes are TRBV2 and TRBJ2-7, with 9 bases matching TRBD1. Germline V gene data show CDR1 as SNHLY and CDR2 as FYNNEI. There are 16 residues in the CDR3. V was clipped by 6 bases and J by 3 bases; unmatched bases: 12. CDR3 in amino acids: CASRPNVGTGSYEQYF. DNA for the CDR3: TGTGCCAGCAGACCGAATGTAGGGACAGGGAGCTACGAGCAGTACTTC. The full variable domain, rest sourced from reference TRBV2 and TRBJ2-7, is EPEVTQTPSHQVTQMGQEVILRCVPISNHLYFYWYRQILGQKVEFLVSFYNNEISEKSEIFDDQFSVERPDGSNFTLKIRSTKLEDSAMYFCASRPNVGTGSYEQYFGPGTRLTVT.

In its sample, this clonotype was seen many times. The chain couples TRBV20-1 to TRBJ2-7; no clear D gene. This CDR3 spans 17 amino acids. The V end was cut by 0 bases, the J end by 0 bases, with 18 bases between. Germline CDR1 DFQATT, CDR2 SNEGSKA (reference sequence). CDR3 protein: CSARDPRTAANSYEQYF. In DNA form, the CDR3 reads TGCAGTGCTAGAGACCCGAGAACAGCTGCAAACTCCTACGAGCAGTACTTC.

The chain employs TRBV27 and TRBJ2-5; possible D gene TRBD1, 6 bases. CDR3 size: 14 residues. V gave up 6 bases and J gave up 3 bases, with 14 bases separating them. Germline V lookup: CDR1 MNHEY, CDR2 SMNVEV (reference sequence). The CDR3, as DNA: TGTGCCAGCAGCTCAGGGGTGTGGGAAGAGACCCAGTACTTC. Amino acids: CASSSGVWEETQYF.

This clonotype was detected ten times or more. The rearrangement uses TRBV20-1 and TRBJ1-2; TRBD1 might be the D (5 bases). V was shortened by 2 bases and J by 9 bases, with 10 bases between the two germline ends. The germline gives CDR1 DFQATT, CDR2 SNEGSKA (reference sequence). This CDR3 is built from 11 residues. The CDR3: CSARWGGSYTF. DNA of the CDR3: TGCAGTGCTAGATGGGGGGGGAGCTACACCTTC.

This clonotype was observed at least ten times. J is TRBJ2-6 and V is TRBV12-3 or TRBV12-4; D uncertain. The V end was cut by 6 bases, the J end by 0 bases, with 15 bases between. This CDR3 is built from 17 residues. CDR3 nucleotide sequence: TGTGCCAGCAGACCCCCGGACGGCAACTCTGGGGCCAACGTCCTGACTTTC. Protein product: CASRPPDGNSGANVLTF.

The genes are TRBV4-2 and TRBJ2-2, with a possible D match to TRBD1 (6 bases). Looked up from germline, CDR1 is LGHNA and CDR2 is YNFKEQ. The CDR3 loop spans 16 amino acids. The ends were cut back, 0 bases at V and 6 bases at J, with 14 bases in the middle. The DNA for the CDR3 is TGTGCCAGCAGCCAAGATGGGGACACCCACGCCGGGGAGCTGTTTTTT. As protein: CASSQDGDTHAGELFF.

This clonotype has a count of ten or more. The rearrangement uses TRBV30 and TRBJ1-4; 8 positions agree with TRBD1. CDR1 and CDR2 from the germline V gene are GTSNPN and SVGIG (reference sequence). The V and J ends lost 4 bases and 4 bases, in that order; junction bases with no gene match: 5. The CDR3 is 14 amino acids. The CDR3 reads CAWTRTGINEKLFF. The CDR3 bases are TGTGCCTGGACCCGGACAGGGATTAATGAAAAACTGTTTTTT.

This clonotype appeared many times. The V gene is TRBV10-3, the J gene TRBJ2-1; 9 bases are shared with TRBD1. Per the germline V gene, CDR1 is ENHRY and CDR2 is SYGVKD. The ends lost 4 bases at V and 0 bases at J; junction bases unmatched: 4. The CDR3 is 16 residues long. CDR3 coding DNA: TGTGCCATCAGTGCGCAGACAGGGGGCTCCTACAATGAGCAGTTCTTC. The encoded protein is CAISAQTGGSYNEQFF.

This clonotype has ten or more counts. This sequence joins TRBV28 and TRBJ2-7; weak D call: TRBD2 (5 bases). The V gene's germline CDR1 is MDHEN and CDR2 SYDVKM. The V end lost 8 bases, the J end lost 7 bases, and 15 bases lay between the germline ends. The CDR3 is 12 amino acids. CDR3 amino acids: CASQAVPAEQYF. DNA of the CDR3: TGTGCCAGCCAAGCGGTGCCTGCGGAGCAGTACTTC. Based on the CDR3 plus reference TRBV28 and TRBJ2-7, the full variable domain is DVKVTQSSRYLVKRTGEKVFLECVQDMDHENMFWYRQDPGLGLRLIYFSYDVKMKEKGDIPEGYSVSREKKERFSLILESASTNQTSMYLCASQAVPAEQYFGPGTRLTVT.